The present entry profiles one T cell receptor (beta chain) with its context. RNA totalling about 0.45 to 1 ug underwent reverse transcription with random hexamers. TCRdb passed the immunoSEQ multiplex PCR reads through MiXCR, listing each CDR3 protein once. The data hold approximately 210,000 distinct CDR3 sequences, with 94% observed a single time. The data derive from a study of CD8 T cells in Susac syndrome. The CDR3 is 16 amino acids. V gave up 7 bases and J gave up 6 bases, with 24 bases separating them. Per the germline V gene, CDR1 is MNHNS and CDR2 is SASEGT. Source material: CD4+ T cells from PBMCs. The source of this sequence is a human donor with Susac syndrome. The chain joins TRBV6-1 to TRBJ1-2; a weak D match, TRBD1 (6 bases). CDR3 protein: CASKRQAISAGHGYTF. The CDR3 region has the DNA TGTGCCAGCAAACGACAGGCCATTTCAGCGGGGCATGGCTACACCTTC.